This TCR beta chain was identified during a study of blood T cells in healthy people across ages. Findings and caveats of the study: Any changes in expanded clonotypes were possibly confounded, as donor CMV status remained unknown.

About this clonotype itself: Antigen specificity is unknown.

Per sample, a minimum of 6.5 million PBMCs were isolated. Total RNA extracted from each sample amounted to at least 5 micrograms. The length of the CDR3 is 14 residues. Looked up from germline, CDR1 is SQVTM and CDR2 is ANQGSEA. With 4 bases removed from V and 1 base from J, the gap between germline ends came to 13 bases. A second PCR, run for 7 to 11 cycles, used a sample-barcoded 5' primer plus a J-beta primer mix. Tags on each cDNA molecule came from a template-switch adaptor with 12 random nucleotides. TCRdb recomputed calls from the 5' RACE reads with MiXCR, one row per CDR3 protein. The sample lists 1,500,000 or so distinct CDR3 sequences, 40% to 45% occurring once.

The receptor was derived from a woman aged 18-29 years in good health. Sequenced material: blood. The chain uses TRBV29-1 and TRBJ1-1; a possible D gene is TRBD1 (5 bases). The chain's CDR3 is CSVVVRGGNTEAFF. The CDR3 DNA sequence: TGCAGCGTTGTGGTCCGGGGGGGGAACACTGAAGCTTTCTTT. Filled out from reference TRBV29-1 and TRBJ1-1, the complete variable domain reads SAVISQKPSRDICQRGTSLTIQCQVDSQVTMMFWYRQQPGQSLTLIATANQGSEATYESGFVIDKFPISRPNLTFSTLTVSNMSPEDSSIYLCSVVVRGGNTEAFFGQGTRLTVV.